This T cell receptor (beta chain) was identified during a study of graft-versus-host responses after intestinal transplantation. Whole-study results and caveats: Early after transplant, HvG clones declined as circulating GvH clones peaked. Recipient bone marrow held GvH clones, some seen earlier in ileum or blood. High graft-versus-host to host-versus-graft clonal ratios were seen in allografts of patients with graft-donor T cell macrochimerism.

This clone is categorized as medium-sized (0.01 to 0.1%). Germline CDR1 MGHRA, CDR2 YSYEKL. This CDR3 is 13 amino acids long. The V end was cut by 2 bases, the J end by 0 bases, with 5 bases between. Assay: immunoSEQ multiplex PCR; the TCRdb copy retains only in-frame clones and omits some. The repertoire holds 11,000 to 15,000 clones, with over 35% as singletons. Irradiated, violet-dye-labeled stimulators (approximately 200,000) were plated alongside approximately 200,000 CFSE-labeled responders. The sample was alloreactive CD8+ T cells from a mixed lymphocyte reaction culture, taken before intestinal transplant. As to subset: CFSE-low proliferating T cells sorted from approximately 6-day pre-transplant mixed lymphocyte reaction (GvH or HvG direction). This rearrangement joins TRBV4-1 to TRBJ2-7; D is unresolved. The source of this sequence is a human patient who received an intestinal transplant. CDR3 in amino acids: CASSQIGSYEQYF. For the CDR3, the DNA is TGCGCCAGCAGCCAAATCGGCTCCTACGAGCAGTACTTC.